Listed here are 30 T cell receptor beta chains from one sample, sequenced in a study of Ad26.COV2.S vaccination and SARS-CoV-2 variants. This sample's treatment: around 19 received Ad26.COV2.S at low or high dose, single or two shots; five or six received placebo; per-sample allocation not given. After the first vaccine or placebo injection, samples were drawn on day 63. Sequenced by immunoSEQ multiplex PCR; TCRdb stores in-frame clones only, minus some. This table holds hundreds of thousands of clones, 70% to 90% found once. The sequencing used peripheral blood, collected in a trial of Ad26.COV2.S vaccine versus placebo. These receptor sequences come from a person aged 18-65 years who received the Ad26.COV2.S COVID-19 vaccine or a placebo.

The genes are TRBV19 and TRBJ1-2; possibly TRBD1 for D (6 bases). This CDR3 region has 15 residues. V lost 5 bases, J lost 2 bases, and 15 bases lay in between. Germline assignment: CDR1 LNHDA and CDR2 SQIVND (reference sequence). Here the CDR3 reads CASSEDSPVNYGYTF. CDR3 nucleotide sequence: TGTGCCAGTAGTGAGGACAGTCCGGTAAACTATGGCTACACCTTC. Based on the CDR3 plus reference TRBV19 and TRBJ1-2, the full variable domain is DGGITQSPKYLFRKEGQNVTLSCEQNLNHDAMYWYRQDPGQGLRLIYYSQIVNDFQKGDIAEGYSVSREKKESFPLTVTSAQKNPTAFYLCASSEDSPVNYGYTFGSGTRLTVV.

The CDR3 region is CATSSQEGIYNEQFF. CDR3 sequence (DNA): TGTGCCACCAGCAGCCAAGAGGGCATCTACAATGAGCAGTTCTTC. The rearrangement uses TRBV15 and TRBJ2-1, with a tentative D call TRBD2 (5 bases). The CDR3 has 15 residues. CDR1 and CDR2 (germline): LNHNV, YYDKDF (reference sequence). The V end lost 3 bases, the J end lost 3 bases, and 12 bases lay between the germline ends.

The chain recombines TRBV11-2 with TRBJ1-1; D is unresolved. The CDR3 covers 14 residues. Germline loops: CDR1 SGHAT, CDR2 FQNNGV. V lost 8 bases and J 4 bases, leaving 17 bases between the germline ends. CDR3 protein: CASGAWRASTEAFF. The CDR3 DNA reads TGTGCCAGCGGAGCCTGGAGGGCGTCCACTGAAGCTTTCTTT.

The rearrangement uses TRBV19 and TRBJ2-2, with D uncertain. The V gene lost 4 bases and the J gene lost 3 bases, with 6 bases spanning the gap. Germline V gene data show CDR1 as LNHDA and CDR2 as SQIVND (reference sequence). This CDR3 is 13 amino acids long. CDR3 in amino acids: CASSTDHTGELFF. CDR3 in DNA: TGTGCCAGTAGTACGGACCACACCGGGGAGCTGTTTTTT. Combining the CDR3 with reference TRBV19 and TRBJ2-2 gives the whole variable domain DGGITQSPKYLFRKEGQNVTLSCEQNLNHDAMYWYRQDPGQGLRLIYYSQIVNDFQKGDIAEGYSVSREKKESFPLTVTSAQKNPTAFYLCASSTDHTGELFFGEGSRLTVL.

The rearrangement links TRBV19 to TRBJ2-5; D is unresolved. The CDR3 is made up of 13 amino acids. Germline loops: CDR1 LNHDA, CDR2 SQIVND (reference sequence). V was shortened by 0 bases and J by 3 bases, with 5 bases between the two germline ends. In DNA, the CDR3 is TGTGCCAGTAGTATAGATCCTGAAGAGACCCAGTACTTC. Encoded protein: CASSIDPEETQYF.

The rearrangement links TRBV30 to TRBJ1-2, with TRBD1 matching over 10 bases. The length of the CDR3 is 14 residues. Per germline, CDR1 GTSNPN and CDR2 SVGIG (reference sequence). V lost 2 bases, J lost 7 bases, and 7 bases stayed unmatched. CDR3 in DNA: TGTGCCTGGAGTAGGGACAGGGGCCTCGGTGGCTACACCTTC. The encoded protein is CAWSRDRGLGGYTF.

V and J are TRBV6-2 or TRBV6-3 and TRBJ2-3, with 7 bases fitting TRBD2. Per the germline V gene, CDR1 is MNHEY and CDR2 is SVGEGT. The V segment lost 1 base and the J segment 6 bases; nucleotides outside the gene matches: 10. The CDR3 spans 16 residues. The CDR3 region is CASSYFLAGEGDTQYF. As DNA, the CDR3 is TGTGCCAGCAGTTACTTCCTGGCGGGAGAGGGTGATACGCAGTATTTT.

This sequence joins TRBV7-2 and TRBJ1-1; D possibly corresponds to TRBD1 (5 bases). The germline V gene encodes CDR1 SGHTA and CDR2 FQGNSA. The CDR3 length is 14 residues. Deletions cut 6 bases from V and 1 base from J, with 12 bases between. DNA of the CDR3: TGTGCCAGCAGTAAAGGGGTCTGGAACACTGAAGCTTTCTTT. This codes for CASSKGVWNTEAFF.

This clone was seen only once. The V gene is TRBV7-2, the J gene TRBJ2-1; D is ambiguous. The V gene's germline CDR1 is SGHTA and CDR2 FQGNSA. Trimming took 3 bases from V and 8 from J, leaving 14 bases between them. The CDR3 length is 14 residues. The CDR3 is CASSFYTERDEQFF. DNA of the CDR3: TGTGCCAGCAGCTTCTATACCGAAAGAGATGAGCAGTTCTTC.

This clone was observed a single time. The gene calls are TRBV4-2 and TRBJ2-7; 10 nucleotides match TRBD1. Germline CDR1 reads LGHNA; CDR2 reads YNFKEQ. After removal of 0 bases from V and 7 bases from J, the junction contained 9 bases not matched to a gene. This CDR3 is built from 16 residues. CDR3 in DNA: TGTGCCAGCAGCCAAGACCCGGGACAGGGGTCGAAAGAGCAGTACTTC. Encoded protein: CASSQDPGQGSKEQYF.

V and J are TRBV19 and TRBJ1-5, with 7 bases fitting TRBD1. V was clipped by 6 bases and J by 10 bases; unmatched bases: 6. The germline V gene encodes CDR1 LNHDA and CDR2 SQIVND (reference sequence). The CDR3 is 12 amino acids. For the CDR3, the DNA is TGTGCCAGTAGGGGACAGAGGGGCCCCCAGCATTTT. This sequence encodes CASRGQRGPQHF.

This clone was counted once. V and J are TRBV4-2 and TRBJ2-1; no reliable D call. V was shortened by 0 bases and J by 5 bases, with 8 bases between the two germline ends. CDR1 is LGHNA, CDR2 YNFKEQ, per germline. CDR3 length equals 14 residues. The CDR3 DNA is TGTGCCAGCAGCCAAGATCCGCAGCACAATGAGCAGTTCTTC. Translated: CASSQDPQHNEQFF.

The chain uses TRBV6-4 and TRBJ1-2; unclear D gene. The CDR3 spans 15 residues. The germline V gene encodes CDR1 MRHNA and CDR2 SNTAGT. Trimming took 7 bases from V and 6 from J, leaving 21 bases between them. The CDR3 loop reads CASKRTIGSWDGYTF. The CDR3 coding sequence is TGTGCCAGCAAGCGGACTATAGGGAGTTGGGATGGCTACACCTTC.

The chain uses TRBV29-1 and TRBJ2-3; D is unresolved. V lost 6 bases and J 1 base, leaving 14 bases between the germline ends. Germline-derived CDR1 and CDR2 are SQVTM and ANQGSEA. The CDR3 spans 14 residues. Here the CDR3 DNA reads TGCAGCGTGGACGATGCAGCTGGCACAGATACGCAGTATTTT. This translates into CSVDDAAGTDTQYF.

The CDR3: CASSFQSGRAGYEQYF. The DNA for the CDR3 is TGCGCCAGCAGCTTTCAAAGCGGGAGGGCCGGGTACGAGCAGTACTTC. The J gene is TRBJ2-7, the V gene TRBV5-1; 10 bases map to TRBD2. Germline V lookup: CDR1 SGHRS, CDR2 YFSETQ. V was clipped by 2 bases and J by 4 bases; unmatched bases: 9. The CDR3 has 16 residues.

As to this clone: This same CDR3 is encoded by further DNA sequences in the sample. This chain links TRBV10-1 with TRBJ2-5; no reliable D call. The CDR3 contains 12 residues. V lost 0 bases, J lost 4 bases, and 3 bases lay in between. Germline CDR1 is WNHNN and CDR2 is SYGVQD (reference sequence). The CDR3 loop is CASSESGETQYF. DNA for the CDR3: TGCGCCAGCAGTGAGTCCGGAGAGACCCAGTACTTC.

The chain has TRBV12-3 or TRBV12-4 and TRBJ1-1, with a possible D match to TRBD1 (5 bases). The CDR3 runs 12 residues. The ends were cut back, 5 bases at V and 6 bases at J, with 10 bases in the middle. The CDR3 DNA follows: TGTGCCAGCAGTGCAGGGAGGGCTGAAGCTTTCTTT. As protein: CASSAGRAEAFF.

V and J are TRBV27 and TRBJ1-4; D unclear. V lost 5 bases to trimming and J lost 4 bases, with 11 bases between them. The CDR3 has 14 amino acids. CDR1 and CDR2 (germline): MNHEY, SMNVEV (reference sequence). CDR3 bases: TGTGCCAGCAGTCCCGTCGACCGTAATGAAAAACTGTTTTTT. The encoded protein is CASSPVDRNEKLFF.

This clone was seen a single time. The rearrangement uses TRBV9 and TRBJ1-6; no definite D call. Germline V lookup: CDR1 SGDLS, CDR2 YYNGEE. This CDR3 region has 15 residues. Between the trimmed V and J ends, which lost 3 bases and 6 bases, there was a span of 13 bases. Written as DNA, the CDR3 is TGTGCCAGCAGCGCGCAGAGCGCCCTTAATTCACCCCTCCACTTT. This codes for CASSAQSALNSPLHF.

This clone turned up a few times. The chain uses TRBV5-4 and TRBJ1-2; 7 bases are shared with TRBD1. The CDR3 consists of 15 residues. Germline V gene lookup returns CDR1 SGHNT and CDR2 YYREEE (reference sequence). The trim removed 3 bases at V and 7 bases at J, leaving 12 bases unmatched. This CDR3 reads CASSSLTGSISGYTF. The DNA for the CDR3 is TGTGCCAGCAGCTCTCTGACAGGGAGTATCTCTGGCTACACCTTC.

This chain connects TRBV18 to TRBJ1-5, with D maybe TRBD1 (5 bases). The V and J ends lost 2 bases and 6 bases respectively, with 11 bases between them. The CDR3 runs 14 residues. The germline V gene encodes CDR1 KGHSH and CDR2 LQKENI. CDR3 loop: CASSPTRVPQPQHF. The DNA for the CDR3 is TGTGCCAGCTCACCAACCAGGGTTCCTCAGCCCCAGCATTTT.

CDR3: CASSLSGTSVTEQFF. DNA of the CDR3: TGTGCCAGCAGCCTGTCCGGGACTAGCGTAACTGAGCAGTTCTTC. The V and J genes are TRBV7-8 and TRBJ2-1, with TRBD2 matching over 10 bases. The V gene end was trimmed by 5 bases and the J gene end by 9 bases; junction bases not matched to a gene: 10. The germline V gene encodes CDR1 SGHVS and CDR2 FQNEAQ. The CDR3 totals 15 residues.

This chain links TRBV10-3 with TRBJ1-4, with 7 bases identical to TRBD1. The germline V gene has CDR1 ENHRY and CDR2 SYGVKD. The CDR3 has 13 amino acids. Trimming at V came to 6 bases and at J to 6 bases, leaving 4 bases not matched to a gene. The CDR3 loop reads CAIRTGEDEKLFF. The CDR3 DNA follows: TGTGCCATCAGAACAGGGGAGGATGAAAAACTGTTTTTT.

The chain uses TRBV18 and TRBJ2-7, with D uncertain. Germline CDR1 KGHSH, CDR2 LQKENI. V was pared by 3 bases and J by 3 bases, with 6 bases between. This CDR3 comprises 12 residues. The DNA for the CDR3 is TGTGCCAGCTCACCGGACGGCTACGAGCAGTACTTC. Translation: CASSPDGYEQYF.

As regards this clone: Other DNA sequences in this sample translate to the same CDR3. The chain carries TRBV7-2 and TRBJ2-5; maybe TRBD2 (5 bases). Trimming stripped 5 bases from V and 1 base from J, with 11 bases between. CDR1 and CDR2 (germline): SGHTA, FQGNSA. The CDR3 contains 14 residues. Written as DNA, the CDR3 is TGTGCCAGCAGCCCAGCGAGGGCCCAAGAGACCCAGTACTTC. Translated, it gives CASSPARAQETQYF.

CDR3: CASSLEQGLNYNEQFF. CDR3 DNA sequence: TGTGCCAGCAGCTTGGAACAGGGCCTAAACTACAATGAGCAGTTCTTC. This chain joins TRBV5-6 and TRBJ2-1; tentative D call: TRBD1 (6 bases). Germline values: CDR1 SGHDT, CDR2 YYEEEE. There are 16 residues in the CDR3. Deletions cut 0 bases from V and 3 bases from J, with 13 bases between.

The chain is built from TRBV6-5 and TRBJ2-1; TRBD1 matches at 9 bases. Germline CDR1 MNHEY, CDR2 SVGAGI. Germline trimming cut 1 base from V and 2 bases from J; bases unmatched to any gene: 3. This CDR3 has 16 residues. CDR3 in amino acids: CASSYLGDRAYNEQFF. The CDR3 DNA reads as TGTGCCAGCAGTTACTTAGGGGACAGGGCCTACAATGAGCAGTTCTTC.

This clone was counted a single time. The CDR3 DNA is TGTGCCAGTAGTCCCTCCCGAACCGGCTACGAGCAGTACTTC. Translating it yields CASSPSRTGYEQYF. The rearrangement joins TRBV19 to TRBJ2-7; D gene uncertain. CDR3 length equals 14 residues. The V gene lost 5 bases and the J gene lost 3 bases, with 14 bases spanning the gap. Germline V gene data show CDR1 as LNHDA and CDR2 as SQIVND (reference sequence).

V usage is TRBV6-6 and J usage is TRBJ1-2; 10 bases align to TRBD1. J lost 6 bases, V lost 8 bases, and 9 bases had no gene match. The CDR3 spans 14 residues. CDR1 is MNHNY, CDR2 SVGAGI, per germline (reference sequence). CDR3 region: CASSKTGGDDGYTF. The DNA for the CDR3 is TGTGCCAGCTCGAAGACAGGGGGCGACGATGGCTACACCTTC.

The CDR3 coding sequence is TGTGCCAGCAGTGAAAGACGAAAAGGAGAGACCCAGTACTTC. Amino acids: CASSERRKGETQYF. The chain employs TRBV2 and TRBJ2-5, with D unresolved. V was pared by 2 bases and J by 4 bases, with 11 bases between. The CDR3 is 14 residues long. The germline V gene has CDR1 SNHLY and CDR2 FYNNEI.